The 11 T cell receptor beta chains given below trace back to one sample, sequenced in a study of blood T cell repertoires in COVID-19. TCRdb keeps only in-frame clones here, not all; method: immunoSEQ multiplex PCR. The sample lists over 200,000 clones; 70% to 90% were seen once. Sequencing input: peripheral blood. These receptors came from a woman aged 40 to 50 with acute or convalescent COVID-19.

The table lists this clone with a few counts. This chain joins TRBV15 and TRBJ2-7; 8 bases line up with TRBD1. The length of the CDR3 is 14 residues. CDR1 and CDR2 from the germline V gene are LNHNV and YYDKDF (reference sequence). Trimming at V came to 6 bases and at J to 3 bases, leaving 7 bases not matched to a gene. Here the CDR3 DNA reads TGTGCCACCAGGTACAGGACAGGGTACTACGAGCAGTACGTC. This sequence encodes CATRYRTGYYEQYV.

The chain has TRBV5-5 and TRBJ1-6, with D maybe TRBD1 (5 bases). Germline CDR1 reads SGHKS; CDR2 reads YYEKEE (reference sequence). Trimming stripped 7 bases from V and 0 bases from J, with 14 bases between. The CDR3 has 16 residues. CDR3 protein: CASQWGASSYNSPLHF. In DNA form, the CDR3 reads TGTGCCAGCCAGTGGGGCGCGAGCTCCTATAATTCACCCCTCCACTTT.

This chain connects TRBV10-1 to TRBJ2-1; perhaps TRBD2 as D (5 bases). The V end was cut by 4 bases, the J end by 4 bases, with 17 bases between. From germline, CDR1 is WNHNN and CDR2 SYGVQD (reference sequence). The CDR3 is made up of 16 amino acids. CDR3 residues: CASSGVGISGYNEQFF. The DNA of the CDR3 is TGCGCCAGCAGTGGAGTCGGAATTTCGGGATACAATGAGCAGTTCTTC.

V usage is TRBV3-1 (or the pseudogene TRBV3-2) and J usage is TRBJ1-2; perhaps TRBD1 as D (5 bases). Per germline, CDR1 LGHDT and CDR2 YNNKEL (reference sequence). This CDR3 region has 15 residues. V was clipped by 4 bases and J by 4 bases, with 16 bases between them. The CDR3 is CASSRTLGGSYGYTF. DNA of the CDR3: TGTGCCAGCAGCCGGACCCTTGGGGGGTCCTATGGCTACACCTTC.

The genes are TRBV23-1 and TRBJ2-6; TRBD1 matches 8 bases. TRBV23-1 is an ORF, and what it does is uncertain. The CDR3 sequence is 21 residues long. V lost 4 bases to trimming and J lost 0 bases; unmatched junction nucleotides: 17. The CDR3, as DNA: TGCGCCAGCAGTCGATTCAGGGGGCCAATTTGCTCTGGCTCTGGGGCCAACGTCCTGACTTTC. Translation gives CASSRFRGPICSGSGANVLTF.

The chain recombines TRBV5-1 with TRBJ1-2; D is possibly TRBD1 (5 bases). The CDR3 is 15 amino acids. Germline V gene sequence: CDR1 SGHRS, CDR2 YFSETQ. V shed 4 bases and J shed 8 bases, with 21 bases lying between them. The CDR3, as DNA: TGCGCCAGCAGCCTCGCCCCCTCAGGGTCCCGGGGCTACACCTTC. Protein: CASSLAPSGSRGYTF.

This clone was detected once. This chain links TRBV19 with TRBJ1-2; D unresolved. CDR1 is LNHDA and CDR2 is SQIVND in the germline V gene (reference sequence). The germline V and J ends were trimmed by 7 bases and 2 bases, with 17 bases remaining between them. This CDR3 is built from 15 residues. This chain's CDR3 is CASTTYPEKNYGYTF. CDR3 coding DNA: TGTGCCAGTACTACTTATCCGGAGAAGAACTATGGCTACACCTTC.

This clone was picked up one time. This rearrangement joins TRBV5-6 to TRBJ2-1, with 8 nucleotides matching TRBD2. Germline-derived CDR1 and CDR2 are SGHDT and YYEEEE. With V trimmed by 2 bases and J by 4 bases, 5 bases remained unmatched. The CDR3 runs 15 residues. The chain's CDR3 is CASSFLSGEYNEQFF. The CDR3 DNA sequence: TGTGCCAGCAGCTTTCTTAGCGGGGAATACAATGAGCAGTTCTTC.

The chain is built from TRBV7-3 and TRBJ2-2, with no clear D. Trimming took 6 bases from V and 3 from J, leaving 8 bases between them. Germline V gene lookup returns CDR1 SGHTA and CDR2 FQGTGA. The CDR3 is made up of 13 amino acids. In nucleotides, the CDR3 is TGTGCCAGCAGTTCCAGTCACACCGGGGAGCTGTTTTTT. As protein: CASSSSHTGELFF.

This clone was seen a single time. This rearrangement joins TRBV30 to TRBJ1-6; D not certain. V was cut by 2 bases and J by 1 base, with 6 bases left in between. CDR1 GTSNPN and CDR2 SVGIG come from the germline V gene (reference sequence). The CDR3 has 14 residues. The CDR3 is CAWSTRSYNSPLHF. In nucleotides, the CDR3 is TGTGCCTGGAGTACGAGATCCTATAATTCACCCCTCCACTTT.

Only one count was recorded for this clone. The genes are TRBV24-1 and TRBJ2-6; TRBD1 matches 11 bases. V was pared by 3 bases and J by 3 bases, with 6 bases of the junction left unmatched. Looked up from germline, CDR1 is KGHDR and CDR2 is SFDVKD. The CDR3 is 18 amino acids. The CDR3 region has the DNA TGTGCCACCAGTGATACCAGGACAGGGGGCTATGGGGCCAACGTCCTGACTTTC. This gives the protein CATSDTRTGGYGANVLTF.